The 24 T cell receptor beta chains given below trace back to one sample, sequenced in a study of shared clonotypes between healthy human individuals. Sequencing was performed with immunoSEQ multiplex PCR; in TCRdb, only in-frame clones are kept and a portion is missing. The top ten hold 1.2% of the sample, which has about 1,900,000 clones, about 95% seen once. Only CD45RO-negative cells positively selected for CCR7 counted as naive CD8 cells, so terminally differentiated effector memory CD45RA+ cells were excluded. Input material: naive CD8+ T cells sorted from blood. The origin of the receptors is a man aged 18-30 years in good health.

V is TRBV6-1 and J is TRBJ2-1, with D tentatively TRBD2 (6 bases). The CDR3 consists of 15 residues. From germline, CDR1 is MNHNS and CDR2 SASEGT. The V gene lost 5 bases and the J gene lost 0 bases, with 11 bases spanning the gap. In DNA, the CDR3 is TGTGCCAGCAGTCCTACTAGCCTCTCCTACAATGAGCAGTTCTTC. This gives the protein CASSPTSLSYNEQFF.

J is TRBJ2-2 and V is TRBV5-4; D may be TRBD1 or TRBD2 (5 bases each). The CDR3 has 15 residues. CDR1 and CDR2 (germline): SGHNT, YYREEE (reference sequence). The V end lost 4 bases, the J end lost 6 bases, and 16 bases lay between the germline ends. The CDR3 DNA sequence: TGTGCCAGCAGCCAGGGACCCCGCGGATCCGGGGAGCTGTTTTTT. Translating it yields CASSQGPRGSGELFF.

In regard to this clone: This specimen includes other DNA sequences encoding the same CDR3. The chain is built from TRBV7-9 and TRBJ1-1; D may be TRBD1 (5 bases). CDR3 size: 13 residues. Per the germline V gene, CDR1 is SEHNR and CDR2 is FQNEAQ (reference sequence). V lost 5 bases, J lost 4 bases, and 11 bases lay in between. CDR3 nucleotides: TGTGCCAGCAGCCCCGGGGGTGGCACTGAAGCTTTCTTT. Translation: CASSPGGGTEAFF.

This clone was seen only once. The V call is TRBV29-1, the J call TRBJ2-5; the D gene is possibly TRBD1 (5 bases). Trimming shortened V by 0 bases and J by 3 bases, and 11 bases separated the two germline ends. Germline lookup yields CDR1 SQVTM and CDR2 ANQGSEA. CDR3 length: 14 amino acids. The CDR3 protein is CSVEDLDREETQYF. Here the CDR3 DNA reads TGCAGCGTTGAAGATCTAGACAGAGAAGAGACCCAGTACTTC.

V and J are TRBV5-1 and TRBJ1-1, with 8 positions matching TRBD1. Per germline, CDR1 SGHRS and CDR2 YFSETQ. J lost 0 bases, V lost 4 bases, and 2 bases had no gene match. The CDR3 extends over 14 amino acids. The CDR3 region is CASSPTGVNTEAFF. The CDR3 region has the DNA TGCGCCAGCAGCCCGACAGGGGTGAACACTGAAGCTTTCTTT.

The V gene is TRBV5-6, the J gene TRBJ2-3; D is possibly TRBD2 (5 bases). V lost 2 bases and J lost 4, with 11 bases in between. From germline, CDR1 is SGHDT and CDR2 YYEEEE. The CDR3 runs 14 residues. The CDR3 here is CASSLGSSPDTQYF. The CDR3 bases are TGTGCCAGCAGCTTAGGGAGCTCCCCAGATACGCAGTATTTT. The whole variable domain, remainder taken from reference TRBV5-6 and TRBJ2-3, is DAGVTQSPTHLIKTRGQQVTLRCSPKSGHDTVSWYQQALGQGPQFIFQYYEEEERQRGNFPDRFSGHQFPNYSSELNVNALLLGDSALYLCASSLGSSPDTQYFGPGTRLTVL.

This chain connects TRBV9 to TRBJ1-3; D gene ambiguous. Germline V gene lookup returns CDR1 SGDLS and CDR2 YYNGEE. The CDR3 length is 16 residues. V was trimmed by 3 bases and J by 0 bases, leaving 13 bases between them. The CDR3 here is CASSGEEKSSGNTIYF. CDR3 DNA sequence: TGTGCCAGCAGCGGCGAAGAGAAGAGCTCTGGAAACACCATATATTTT. Based on the CDR3 plus reference TRBV9 and TRBJ1-3, the full variable domain is DSGVTQTPKHLITATGQRVTLRCSPRSGDLSVYWYQQSLDQGLQFLIQYYNGEERAKGNILERFSAQQFPDLHSELNLSSLELGDSALYFCASSGEEKSSGNTIYFGEGSWLTVV.

The chain has TRBV4-1 and TRBJ2-3; D call uncertain. Germline V lookup: CDR1 MGHRA, CDR2 YSYEKL. This CDR3 is 16 amino acids long. The V gene lost 0 bases and the J gene lost 2 bases, with 12 bases spanning the gap. Here the CDR3 reads CASSQEVAEDTDTQYF. The CDR3 DNA follows: TGCGCCAGCAGCCAAGAAGTAGCCGAAGACACAGATACGCAGTATTTT.

The genes are TRBV9 and TRBJ2-2, with TRBD2 identical over 7 bases. CDR1 and CDR2 from the germline V gene are SGDLS and YYNGEE. The CDR3 contains 16 residues. With 0 bases clipped from V and 3 bases from J, the junction kept 5 bases outside the gene matches. The CDR3: CASSVVRGRDTGELFF. CDR3 DNA: TGTGCCAGCAGCGTAGTAAGAGGGAGGGACACCGGGGAGCTGTTTTTT. The variable domain in full, completed from reference TRBV9 and TRBJ2-2, reads DSGVTQTPKHLITATGQRVTLRCSPRSGDLSVYWYQQSLDQGLQFLIQYYNGEERAKGNILERFSAQQFPDLHSELNLSSLELGDSALYFCASSVVRGRDTGELFFGEGSRLTVL.

The chain is built from TRBV5-1 and TRBJ2-3; no clear D. Germline CDR1 and CDR2: SGHRS and YFSETQ. Trimming removed 4 bases from V and 4 bases from J, with 16 bases in between. The CDR3 is 15 residues long. Here the CDR3 reads CASSLPDTAADTQYF. The CDR3 nucleotides are TGCGCCAGCAGCCTCCCCGATACGGCGGCAGATACGCAGTATTTT.

J is TRBJ1-3 and V is TRBV9, with unresolved D. Germline V lookup: CDR1 SGDLS, CDR2 YYNGEE. CDR3 length: 15 residues. The V gene lost 5 bases and the J gene lost 2 bases, with 14 bases spanning the gap. The CDR3 spells CASSAVDEPGNTIYF. DNA for the CDR3: TGTGCCAGCAGTGCAGTGGACGAGCCTGGAAACACCATATATTTT.

The chain uses TRBV29-1 and TRBJ1-3, with no clear D. The V and J ends lost 0 bases and 4 bases respectively, with 10 bases between them. Germline V gene data show CDR1 as SQVTM and CDR2 as ANQGSEA. This CDR3 is built from 14 residues. CDR3 DNA: TGCAGCGTTGAAGATTCTCAGTTCGGAAACACCATATATTTT. Amino acid sequence: CSVEDSQFGNTIYF.

This rearrangement joins TRBV9 to TRBJ2-1; no clear D. Germline V lookup: CDR1 SGDLS, CDR2 YYNGEE. The CDR3 contains 14 residues. Deletions cut 1 base from V and 5 bases from J, with 10 bases between. The CDR3 bases are TGTGCCAGCAGCGTATTTCTCGCAGACAATGAGCAGTTCTTC. It yields the protein CASSVFLADNEQFF.

The V call is TRBV6-6, the J call TRBJ2-5, with D tentatively TRBD2 (6 bases). The germline gives CDR1 MNHNY, CDR2 SVGAGI (reference sequence). CDR3 length: 15 residues. Trimming took off 6 bases at V and 1 base at J, with 15 bases between the two ends. The CDR3 DNA is TGTGCCAGCAGCCAACCCGGGAGAGGCCAAGAGACCCAGTACTTC. Protein: CASSQPGRGQETQYF.

The chain recombines TRBV6-5 with TRBJ1-6; no clear D. The V gene lost 8 bases and the J gene lost 3 bases, with 8 bases spanning the gap. In germline, CDR1 is MNHEY, CDR2 SVGAGI. The CDR3 extends over 13 amino acids. The CDR3 loop is CASRGDYNSPLHF. In DNA form, the CDR3 reads TGTGCCAGCCGCGGGGACTATAATTCACCCCTCCACTTT.

This chain links TRBV7-9 with TRBJ2-7, with 7 bases matching TRBD1. Germline assignment: CDR1 SEHNR and CDR2 FQNEAQ (reference sequence). V lost 1 base, J lost 0 bases, and 6 bases stayed unmatched. The CDR3 contains 16 residues. CDR3 nucleotide sequence: TGTGCCAGCAGCTTAGACCACAGGGGTCCCTCCTACGAGCAGTACTTC. Translation gives CASSLDHRGPSYEQYF. The entire variable domain, with the rest obtained from reference TRBV7-9 and TRBJ2-7, is as follows: DTGVSQNPRHKITKRGQNVTFRCDPISEHNRLYWYRQTLGQGPEFLTYFQNEAQLEKSRLLSDRFSAERPKGSFSTLEIQRTEQGDSAMYLCASSLDHRGPSYEQYFGPGTRLTVT.

V and J are TRBV7-9 and TRBJ2-5, with 11 bases matching TRBD1. The CDR3 extends over 16 amino acids. J gave up 5 bases and V 5 bases, and 10 bases lay outside the gene matches. Germline CDR1 and CDR2: SEHNR and FQNEAQ (reference sequence). CDR3 sequence (DNA): TGTGCCAGCAGCCAATCAATGGACAGGGGGCAGGAGACCCAGTACTTC. As protein: CASSQSMDRGQETQYF.

The chain joins TRBV9 to TRBJ2-2, with D perhaps assigned TRBD1 or TRBD2 (6 bases each). Germline loops: CDR1 SGDLS, CDR2 YYNGEE. V lost 9 bases to trimming and J lost 7 bases, with 22 bases between them. The CDR3 consists of 15 residues. CDR3 residues: CAISSKGGSGGELFF. CDR3 sequence (DNA): TGTGCCATCTCCTCAAAGGGGGGCTCGGGCGGGGAGCTGTTTTTT.

The chain uses TRBV9 and TRBJ2-3; possibly TRBD1 or TRBD2 for D (6 bases each). CDR3 length: 15 amino acids. Germline V gene sequence: CDR1 SGDLS, CDR2 YYNGEE. Trimming shortened V by 1 base and J by 4 bases, and 13 bases separated the two germline ends. CDR3 coding DNA: TGTGCCAGCAGCGTAACCGACGGGGGCGCAGATACGCAGTATTTT. This gives the protein CASSVTDGGADTQYF.

The chain uses TRBV28 and TRBJ1-3; D ambiguous. Germline-derived CDR1 and CDR2 are MDHEN and SYDVKM. Trimming cost V 7 bases and J 0 bases, with 10 bases left between them. This CDR3 has 14 amino acids. The CDR3 loop is CASILMGSGNTIYF. The CDR3 DNA sequence: TGTGCCAGCATCCTGATGGGCTCTGGAAACACCATATATTTT.

This clone has a handful of counts. This sample includes further DNA sequences coding for the same CDR3. The V gene is TRBV14, the J gene TRBJ2-1; D gene ambiguous. The CDR3 is 12 residues long. Germline-derived CDR1 and CDR2 are SGHDN and FVKESK. Trimming left V 1 base short and J 8 bases short, with 6 bases between. CDR3 loop: CASSQVGDEQFF. The CDR3 DNA reads as TGTGCCAGCAGCCAAGTCGGTGATGAGCAGTTCTTC.

The rearrangement uses TRBV25-1 and TRBJ1-4; unclear D gene. Trimming took 2 bases from V and 8 from J, leaving 15 bases between them. The CDR3 runs to 15 residues. The V gene's germline CDR1 is MGHDK and CDR2 SYGVNS. The CDR3 DNA is TGTGCCAGCAGTGAAGGATGGACCCGACCAGAAAAACTGTTTTTT. This codes for CASSEGWTRPEKLFF.

The chain has TRBV7-6 and TRBJ1-2; D is possibly TRBD1 (6 bases). The CDR3 is 15 amino acids. CDR1 is SGHVS and CDR2 is FNYEAQ in the germline V gene. V lost 1 base, J lost 7 bases, and 16 bases lay in between. The CDR3 loop is CASSLEVQGLSGYTF. CDR3 DNA sequence: TGTGCCAGCAGCTTAGAGGTCCAGGGGTTAAGTGGCTACACCTTC.

The V and J genes are TRBV27 and TRBJ2-3; tentatively, D is TRBD2 (5 bases). This CDR3 region has 14 residues. V was pared by 5 bases and J by 2 bases, with 11 bases between. The V gene's germline CDR1 is MNHEY and CDR2 SMNVEV (reference sequence). CDR3 bases: TGTGCCAGCAGTAGAGCGGATCCCACAGATACGCAGTATTTT. It encodes CASSRADPTDTQYF.